One and the same sample provided the 20 T cell receptor beta chains below, sequenced in a study of persistence of HIV-infected CD4 T cells. Nonspecific anti-CD3/anti-CD28 bead stimulation represents the broad CD4+ T cell repertoire. Sorting selected CD4+ T cells upregulating both CD40 ligand and CD69. The antigens for these receptors are not known. This was the immunoSEQ version 4 assay in survey mode. Sequencing was performed with immunoSEQ multiplex PCR; in TCRdb, only in-frame clones are kept and a portion is missing. In the table there are 35,000 to 55,000 clones, roughly 90% of which are singletons. This material consisted of CD4+ T cells sorted from PBMCs after approximately 19-hour stimulation, taken from a patient who received antiretroviral therapy. The receptors shown here come from an adult man with HIV who was CMV-seropositive.

V usage is TRBV6-6 and J usage is TRBJ2-7; the match to TRBD1 covers 8 bases. CDR1 and CDR2 from the germline V gene are MNHNY and SVGAGI (reference sequence). The J segment lost 5 bases and the V segment lost 0 bases, leaving 6 bases of the junction unmatched. This CDR3 region has 15 residues. The CDR3: CASSYSGPGGNEQYF. The CDR3 DNA reads TGTGCCAGCAGTTACTCAGGCCCAGGGGGCAACGAGCAGTACTTC.

The chain carries TRBV4-1 and TRBJ1-4; the match to TRBD1 covers 9 bases. The CDR3 consists of 15 residues. CDR1 and CDR2 from the germline V gene are MGHRA and YSYEKL. After removal of 1 base from V and 6 bases from J, the junction contained 3 bases not matched to a gene. The chain's CDR3 is CASSQGQGGYEKLFF. DNA for the CDR3: TGCGCCAGCAGCCAAGGACAGGGGGGATATGAAAAACTGTTTTTT.

This sequence joins TRBV3-1 (or the pseudogene TRBV3-2) and TRBJ1-6; D uncertain. Germline-derived CDR1 and CDR2 are LGHDT and YNNKEL (reference sequence). CDR3 length: 15 amino acids. The V and J ends lost 1 base and 9 bases respectively, with 13 bases between them. CDR3 DNA sequence: TGTGCCAGCAGCCAAGTAAGAGGGAGGAGTTCACCCCTCCACTTT. Its translation is CASSQVRGRSSPLHF.

V and J are TRBV6-4 and TRBJ2-3; TRBD1 matches 8 bases. This CDR3 is built from 15 residues. After removal of 3 bases from V and 2 bases from J, the junction contained 4 bases not matched to a gene. Germline loops: CDR1 MRHNA, CDR2 SNTAGT. The CDR3 sequence: CASSEQGVSTDTQYF. The CDR3 bases are TGTGCCAGCAGTGAACAGGGGGTATCCACAGATACGCAGTATTTT.

This rearrangement joins TRBV6-5 to TRBJ2-2; TRBD1 aligns across 7 bases. This CDR3 contains 15 residues. After removal of 3 bases from V and 1 base from J, the junction contained 2 bases not matched to a gene. Germline CDR1 reads MNHEY; CDR2 reads SVGAGI. Here the CDR3 DNA reads TGTGCCAGCAGTTATGACAGGGTGAACACCGGGGAGCTGTTTTTT. Translated, it gives CASSYDRVNTGELFF.

The chain employs TRBV4-2 and TRBJ2-1; D might be TRBD1 or TRBD2, each matching 5 bases. V lost 0 bases and J 5 bases, leaving 8 bases between the germline ends. This CDR3 comprises 14 residues. From germline, CDR1 is LGHNA and CDR2 YNFKEQ. CDR3 sequence: CASSQDRGNNEQFF. CDR3 in DNA: TGTGCCAGCAGCCAAGATCGGGGCAACAATGAGCAGTTCTTC.

The rearrangement joins TRBV7-2 to TRBJ2-3, with TRBD2 identical over 13 bases. The CDR3 sequence is 16 residues long. Trimming took 1 base from V and 5 from J; bases not matched to a gene: 3. The germline gives CDR1 SGHTA, CDR2 FQGNSA. The CDR3 loop reads CASSLGLAGGKDTQYF. The CDR3 DNA reads TGTGCCAGCAGCTTAGGACTAGCGGGGGGAAAAGATACGCAGTATTTT.

This chain uses TRBV5-1 with TRBJ1-1; the D gene is possibly TRBD1 (5 bases). V lost 4 bases and J lost 2, with 9 bases in between. The germline V gene has CDR1 SGHRS and CDR2 YFSETQ. The length of the CDR3 is 13 residues. CDR3 in amino acids: CASSVGGNTEAFF. As DNA, the CDR3 is TGCGCCAGCAGCGTTGGGGGAAACACTGAAGCTTTCTTT.

The chain employs TRBV19 and TRBJ2-1; 9 positions match TRBD2. CDR3 size: 15 residues. The junction had 7 bases not matched to a gene; V was cut back by 3 bases and J by 7 bases. The germline V gene encodes CDR1 LNHDA and CDR2 SQIVND (reference sequence). The CDR3 reads CASSIVAGVGNEQFF. The CDR3 DNA is TGTGCCAGTAGTATTGTAGCGGGGGTGGGTAATGAGCAGTTCTTC.

This sequence joins TRBV7-2 and TRBJ1-4; TRBD1 is a possible D gene (5 bases). Germline V gene lookup returns CDR1 SGHTA and CDR2 FQGNSA. Trimming removed 5 bases from V and 7 bases from J, with 17 bases in between. CDR3 length: 15 amino acids. The CDR3 reads CASSPYIQDSEKLFF. The CDR3 nucleotides read TGTGCCAGCAGCCCGTACATCCAAGACAGTGAAAAACTGTTTTTT. The full variable domain, in which reference TRBV7-2 and TRBJ1-4 provide the parts outside the CDR3, is GAGVSQSPSNKVTEKGKDVELRCDPISGHTALYWYRQSLGQGLEFLIYFQGNSAPDKSGLPSDRFSAERTGGSVSTLTIQRTQQEDSAVYLCASSPYIQDSEKLFFGSGTQLSVL.

The chain uses TRBV12-3 or TRBV12-4 and TRBJ1-5; no definite D call. Between the trimmed V and J ends, which lost 7 bases and 4 bases, there was a span of 8 bases. The CDR3 spans 12 residues. The chain's CDR3 is CASMSGNQPQHF. As DNA, the CDR3 is TGTGCCAGCATGAGCGGGAATCAGCCCCAGCATTTT.

The genes are TRBV7-8 and TRBJ1-2; the match to TRBD1 covers 10 bases. V shed 5 bases, J shed 7 bases, and the junction held 25 bases outside the gene matches. Germline V gene lookup returns CDR1 SGHVS and CDR2 FQNEAQ. This CDR3 spans 20 amino acids. The CDR3 DNA sequence: TGTGCCAGCAGCCCAGGGACAGGGGCACTCCGTTTGCCGTCCGAGAGTGGCTACACCTTC. It specifies CASSPGTGALRLPSESGYTF. The complete variable domain, with remaining parts taken from reference TRBV7-8 and TRBJ1-2, reads GAGVSQSPRYKVAKRGQDVALRCDPISGHVSLFWYQQALGQGPEFLTYFQNEAQLDKSGLPSDRFFAERPEGSVSTLKIQRTQQEDSAVYLCASSPGTGALRLPSESGYTFGSGTRLTVV.

J is TRBJ2-1 and V is TRBV15; D might be TRBD2 (6 bases). In germline, CDR1 is LNHNV, CDR2 YYDKDF (reference sequence). This CDR3 has 17 residues. The V and J ends lost 0 bases and 4 bases respectively, with 16 bases between them. CDR3: CATSRDGAGRPYNEQFF. The CDR3 bases are TGTGCCACCAGCAGAGATGGGGCGGGACGGCCATACAATGAGCAGTTCTTC.

The gene calls are TRBV18 and TRBJ1-3; 7 bases agree with TRBD1. There are 15 residues in the CDR3. With V trimmed by 4 bases and J by 0 bases, 3 bases remained unmatched. Germline CDR1 and CDR2: KGHSH and LQKENI. The CDR3 region has the DNA TGTGCCAGCTCACTGGACAGGTCCTCTGGAAACACCATATATTTT. Amino acids: CASSLDRSSGNTIYF.

The rearrangement uses TRBV5-3 and TRBJ1-5; TRBD1 matches 7 bases. TRBV5-3 is sorted into the ORF group, with uncertain function. J was trimmed by 4 bases and V by 3 bases; bases with no gene match: 34. The CDR3 sequence is 24 residues long. CDR3 sequence (DNA): TGTGCCAGAAGCTCTAACCGGGACAGATATCGGGGTTGCTCTAAGACAATGAGTAATCAGCCCCAGCATTTT. Translated: CARSSNRDRYRGCSKTMSNQPQHF.

In its sample, this clone was seen once. Here the CDR3 reads CASSPGTSGGDEQYF. DNA for the CDR3: TGTGCCAGCAGTCCCGGGACTAGCGGGGGGGACGAGCAGTACTTC. The rearrangement uses TRBV6-6 and TRBJ2-7; 16 positions match TRBD2. This CDR3 has 15 residues. Germline trimming cut 5 bases from V and 5 bases from J; bases unmatched to any gene: 3. Germline values: CDR1 MNHNY, CDR2 SVGAGI (reference sequence).

The chain is built from TRBV5-1 and TRBJ2-1, with D unresolved. The germline V gene has CDR1 SGHRS and CDR2 YFSETQ. The CDR3 runs 14 residues. Trimming took off 0 bases at V and 0 bases at J, with 4 bases between the two ends. The CDR3 sequence is CASSLDISYNEQFF. CDR3 DNA: TGCGCCAGCAGCTTGGACATCTCCTACAATGAGCAGTTCTTC.

This clone was detected a few times. The rearrangement links TRBV4-1 to TRBJ2-7, with D hard to call. V lost 1 base, J lost 4 bases, and 14 bases lay in between. The V gene's germline CDR1 is MGHRA and CDR2 YSYEKL. This CDR3 has 15 amino acids. The CDR3 coding sequence is TGCGCCAGCAGCCAAGCCCCAGGAGTCGGGTACGAGCAGTACTTC. This gives the protein CASSQAPGVGYEQYF.

This clone was seen a few times. This chain joins TRBV6-5 and TRBJ2-1, with 7 bases identical to TRBD1. Trimming removed 5 bases from V and 6 bases from J; junction bases left unmatched: 7. This CDR3 contains 14 residues. Germline CDR1 reads MNHEY; CDR2 reads SVGAGI. CDR3 in DNA: TGTGCCAGCAGTCGACTGGGACAGATCAATGAGCAGTTCTTC. It specifies CASSRLGQINEQFF.

J is TRBJ1-5 and V is TRBV10-3; TRBD1 matches at 7 bases. Germline values: CDR1 ENHRY, CDR2 SYGVKD. V dropped 0 bases and J dropped 5; count of bases not matched to a gene: 4. CDR3 length equals 15 residues. CDR3 bases: TGTGCCATCAGTGAGTCAGGGGGCGCCGATCAGCCCCAGCATTTT. Translated, it gives CAISESGGADQPQHF.